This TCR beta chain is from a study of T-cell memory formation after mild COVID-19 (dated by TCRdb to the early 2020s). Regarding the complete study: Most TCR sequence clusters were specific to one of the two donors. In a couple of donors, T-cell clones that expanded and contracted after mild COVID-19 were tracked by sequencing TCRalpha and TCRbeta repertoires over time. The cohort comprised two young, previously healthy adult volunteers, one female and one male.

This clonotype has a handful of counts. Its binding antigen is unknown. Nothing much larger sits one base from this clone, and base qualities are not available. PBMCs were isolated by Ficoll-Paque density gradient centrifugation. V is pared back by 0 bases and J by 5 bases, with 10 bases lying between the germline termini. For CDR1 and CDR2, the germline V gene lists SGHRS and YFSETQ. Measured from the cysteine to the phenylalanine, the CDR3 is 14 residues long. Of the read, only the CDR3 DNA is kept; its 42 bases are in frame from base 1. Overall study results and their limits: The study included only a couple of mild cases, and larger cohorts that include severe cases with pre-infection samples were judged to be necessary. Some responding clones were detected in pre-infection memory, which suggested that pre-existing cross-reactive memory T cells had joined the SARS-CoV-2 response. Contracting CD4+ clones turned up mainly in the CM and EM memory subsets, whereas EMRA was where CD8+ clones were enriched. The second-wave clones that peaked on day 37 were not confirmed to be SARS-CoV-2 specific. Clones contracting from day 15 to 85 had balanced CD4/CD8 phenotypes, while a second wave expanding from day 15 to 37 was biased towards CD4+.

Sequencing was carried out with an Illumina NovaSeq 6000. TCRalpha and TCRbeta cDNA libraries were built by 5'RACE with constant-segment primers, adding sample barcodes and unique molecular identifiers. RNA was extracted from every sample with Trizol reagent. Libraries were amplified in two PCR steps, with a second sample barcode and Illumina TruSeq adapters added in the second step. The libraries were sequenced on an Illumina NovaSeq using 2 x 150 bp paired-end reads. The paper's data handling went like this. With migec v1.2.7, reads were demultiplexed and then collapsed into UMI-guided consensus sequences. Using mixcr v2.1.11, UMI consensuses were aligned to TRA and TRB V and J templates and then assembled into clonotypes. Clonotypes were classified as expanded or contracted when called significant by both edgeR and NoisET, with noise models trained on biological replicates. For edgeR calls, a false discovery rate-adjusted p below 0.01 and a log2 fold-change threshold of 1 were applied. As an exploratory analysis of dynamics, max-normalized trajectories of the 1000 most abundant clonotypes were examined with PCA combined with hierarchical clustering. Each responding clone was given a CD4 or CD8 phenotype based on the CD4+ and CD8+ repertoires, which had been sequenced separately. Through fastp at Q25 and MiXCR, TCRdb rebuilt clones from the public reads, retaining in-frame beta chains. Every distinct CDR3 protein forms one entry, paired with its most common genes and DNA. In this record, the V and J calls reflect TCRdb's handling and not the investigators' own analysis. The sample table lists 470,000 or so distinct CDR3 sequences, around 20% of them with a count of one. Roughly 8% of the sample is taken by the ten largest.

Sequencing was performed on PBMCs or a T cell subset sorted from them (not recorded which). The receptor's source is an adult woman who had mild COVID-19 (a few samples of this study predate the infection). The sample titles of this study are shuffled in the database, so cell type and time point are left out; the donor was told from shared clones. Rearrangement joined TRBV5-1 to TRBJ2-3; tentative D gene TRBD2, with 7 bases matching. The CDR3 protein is CASSLDREGDTQYF. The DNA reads TGCGCCAGCAGCTTGGACAGGGAGGGAGATACGCAGTATTTT.